These 22 T cell receptor beta chains were all obtained from the same sample, sequenced in a study of shared clonotypes between healthy human individuals. The table came from immunoSEQ multiplex PCR; TCRdb's copy has only in-frame clones and leaves some out. The sample consists of some 1,100,000 clones, around 78% of them appearing once. Sequencing was carried out using memory CD4+ T cells from PBMCs. Sample subset: CD45RA-negative fraction. The receptors originated from a man younger than 30 in good health. Some clones in this sample may be carry-over from other donors' samples.

This clone was picked up one time. This sequence joins TRBV20-1 and TRBJ2-1; TRBD2 matches at 14 bases. With V trimmed by 6 bases and J by 15 bases, 4 bases remained unmatched. The CDR3 consists of 11 residues. The V gene's germline CDR1 is DFQATT and CDR2 SNEGSKA (reference sequence). As DNA, the CDR3 is TGCAGTGCAGGGACTAGCGGGAGCCCGTTCTTC. It is translated as CSAGTSGSPFF.

The chain couples TRBV7-2 to TRBJ1-5; the D gene is possibly TRBD1 (5 bases). V dropped 2 bases and J dropped 6 bases, with 14 bases sitting between them. CDR1 is SGHTA and CDR2 is FQGNSA in the germline V gene. The CDR3 has 15 amino acids. The CDR3 reads CASSLNSPRGQPQHF. In DNA, the CDR3 is TGTGCCAGCAGCTTAAACTCACCGAGGGGTCAGCCCCAGCATTTT.

This chain joins TRBV5-6 and TRBJ1-2; D uncertain. V lost 0 bases and J lost 8, with 14 bases in between. From germline, CDR1 is SGHDT and CDR2 YYEEEE. The CDR3 sequence is 14 residues long. CDR3 DNA sequence: TGTGCCAGCAGCTTGGCAGAGACTCCTGGGGGCTACACCTTC. Translated: CASSLAETPGGYTF.

V is TRBV25-1 and J is TRBJ1-4; D may be TRBD1 (5 bases). The ends were cut back, 2 bases at V and 7 bases at J, with 20 bases in the middle. Germline V CDR1 and CDR2: MGHDK, SYGVNS. This CDR3 contains 17 residues. The CDR3 loop reads CASSEDRPLGQSEKLFF. The CDR3 nucleotides are TGTGCCAGCAGTGAAGACCGTCCTTTGGGGCAGAGTGAAAAACTGTTTTTT.

The chain is built from TRBV4-3 and TRBJ1-1; D is ambiguous. V lost 1 base to trimming and J lost 2 bases, with 11 bases between them. Germline lookup yields CDR1 LGHNA and CDR2 YSLEER. The CDR3 is 15 residues long. CDR3 region: CASSQGLRLNTEAFF. The CDR3 DNA sequence: TGCGCCAGCAGCCAAGGACTCCGCCTTAACACTGAAGCTTTCTTT.

This clone has ten or more counts. The same CDR3 arises from other DNA sequences in this sample as well. The CDR3 nucleotides are TGTGCCAGCAGTCCCCCCTTCTACGAGCAGTACTTC. This sequence encodes CASSPPFYEQYF. V gene TRBV28 combines with J gene TRBJ2-7; D not resolved. This CDR3 has 12 amino acids. CDR1 MDHEN and CDR2 SYDVKM come from the germline V gene. Trimming stripped 5 bases from V and 3 bases from J, with 8 bases between.

This rearrangement joins TRBV7-9 to TRBJ2-3; D unresolved. V was pared by 1 base and J by 2 bases, with 13 bases between. The length of the CDR3 is 16 residues. The V gene's germline CDR1 is SEHNR and CDR2 FQNEAQ (reference sequence). The CDR3 nucleotides read TGTGCCAGCAGCTTAGTGGTAGGTTCCTACACAGATACGCAGTATTTT. It specifies CASSLVVGSYTDTQYF.

The chain couples TRBV28 to TRBJ1-2, with 9 positions matching TRBD1. The CDR3 spans 15 residues. CDR1 is MDHEN and CDR2 is SYDVKM in the germline V gene. The V and J ends lost 3 bases and 6 bases, in that order; junction bases with no gene match: 8. The CDR3 DNA is TGTGCCAGCAGTTTCTCCTCGGGACAGGGTAATGGCTACACCTTC. Translation: CASSFSSGQGNGYTF.

The count of this clone is one. The chain recombines TRBV5-1 with TRBJ2-2; no clear D. Looked up from germline, CDR1 is SGHRS and CDR2 is YFSETQ. Trimming left V 6 bases short and J 0 bases short, with 12 bases between. The length of the CDR3 is 15 residues. The CDR3 DNA is TGCGCCAGCACCTGGGATTCAGCGAACACCGGGGAGCTGTTTTTT. Its translation is CASTWDSANTGELFF.

This clone showed up just a few times. The rearrangement links TRBV19 to TRBJ2-1; TRBD2 agrees at 7 bases. The junction had 6 bases not matched to a gene; V was cut back by 3 bases and J by 4 bases. The germline V gene has CDR1 LNHDA and CDR2 SQIVND (reference sequence). The CDR3 has 15 amino acids. CDR3 nucleotide sequence: TGTGCCAGTAGTATTGGGGGGGACTATTACAATGAGCAGTTCTTC. Amino acid sequence: CASSIGGDYYNEQFF.

The rearrangement joins TRBV7-7 to TRBJ2-5; D may be TRBD1 (5 bases). Trimming took 5 bases from V and 1 from J, leaving 14 bases between them. The CDR3 contains 15 residues. In germline, CDR1 is SSHAT, CDR2 FNYEAQ (reference sequence). CDR3 loop: CASSPRPGRQETQYF. DNA for the CDR3: TGTGCCAGCAGCCCCCGCCCAGGGCGCCAAGAGACCCAGTACTTC. Looking up the rest from reference TRBV7-7 and TRBJ2-5 gives the full variable domain: GAGVSQSPRYKVTKRGQDVTLRCDPISSHATLYWYQQALGQGPEFLTYFNYEAQPDKSGLPSDRFSAERPEGSISTLTIQRTEQRDSAMYRCASSPRPGRQETQYFGPGTRLLVL.

The V and J genes are TRBV20-1 and TRBJ2-7, with a tentative D call TRBD1 (6 bases). Germline loops: CDR1 DFQATT, CDR2 SNEGSKA (reference sequence). The V gene lost 6 bases and the J gene lost 0 bases, with 6 bases spanning the gap. This CDR3 has 11 amino acids. The chain's CDR3 is CSADSSYEQYF. CDR3 sequence (DNA): TGCAGTGCGGACAGCTCCTACGAGCAGTACTTC.

The chain uses TRBV7-2 and TRBJ2-5; D uncertain. The CDR3 sequence is 14 residues long. V lost 1 base and J 5 bases, leaving 11 bases between the germline ends. The germline V gene encodes CDR1 SGHTA and CDR2 FQGNSA. CDR3 sequence (DNA): TGTGCCAGCAGCTTAGGCAGGACCGGGGAGACCCAGTACTTC. Protein: CASSLGRTGETQYF.

The CDR3 DNA reads as TGTGCCAGCTCACCAGCGACCTACTACAATGAGCAGTTCTTC. This translates into CASSPATYYNEQFF. The chain couples TRBV18 to TRBJ2-1; D ambiguous. The CDR3 loop spans 14 amino acids. Germline lookup yields CDR1 KGHSH and CDR2 LQKENI. The germline V and J ends were trimmed by 2 bases and 3 bases, with 8 bases remaining between them.

The chain couples TRBV21-1 to TRBJ2-7; TRBD1 reflects the table's D call only, with no check against the DNA. TRBV21-1 is listed as a pseudogene. The CDR3 spans 17 residues. The CDR3 nucleotides read TGTGCCAGCAGCAAAGTGTGGATAGGGGGCTACTCCTACGAGCAGTACTTC. This encodes CASSKVWIGGYSYEQYF.

The chain links TRBV28 to TRBJ1-1, with TRBD1 as a possible D gene (6 bases). Between the trimmed V and J ends, which lost 2 bases and 7 bases, there was a span of 11 bases. Germline loops: CDR1 MDHEN, CDR2 SYDVKM. The CDR3 consists of 13 residues. CDR3 nucleotide sequence: TGTGCCAGCAGTTTAGGGGGACATATTGAAGCTTTCTTT. Translated: CASSLGGHIEAFF.

This clone showed up just a few times. Other DNA sequences from this sample encode an identical CDR3 as well. The chain couples TRBV2 to TRBJ2-6, with unresolved D. The CDR3 consists of 15 residues. In germline, CDR1 is SNHLY, CDR2 FYNNEI. Trimming removed 2 bases at V and 4 bases at J, with 9 bases between. The CDR3 loop is CASSETGSGANVLTF. The CDR3 nucleotides are TGTGCCAGCAGTGAAACGGGTTCCGGGGCCAACGTCCTGACTTTC. Full variable domain (outside the CDR3, taken from reference TRBV2 and TRBJ2-6): EPEVTQTPSHQVTQMGQEVILRCVPISNHLYFYWYRQILGQKVEFLVSFYNNEISEKSEIFDDQFSVERPDGSNFTLKIRSTKLEDSAMYFCASSETGSGANVLTFGAGSRLTVL.

The V and J genes are TRBV27 and TRBJ2-7; TRBD2 matches at 7 bases. Losses at the gene ends were 5 bases for V and 0 bases for J; bases not matched to a gene: 7. Per germline, CDR1 MNHEY and CDR2 SMNVEV (reference sequence). There are 15 residues in the CDR3. The CDR3 region is CASSPSSGRSYEQYF. In DNA form, the CDR3 reads TGTGCCAGCAGTCCCTCTAGCGGCCGCTCCTACGAGCAGTACTTC.

This rearrangement joins TRBV7-9 to TRBJ2-2; the D gene is possibly TRBD1 (5 bases). CDR1 is SEHNR and CDR2 is FQNEAQ in the germline V gene (reference sequence). V was pared by 2 bases and J by 3 bases, with 13 bases between. This CDR3 has 16 amino acids. The CDR3 here is CASSLWAGKDTGELFF. The DNA of the CDR3 is TGTGCCAGCAGCTTATGGGCAGGGAAAGACACCGGGGAGCTGTTTTTT.

This chain connects TRBV21-1 to TRBJ2-1; the table's D call, TRBD2, was not checked against the DNA. TRBV21-1 represents a pseudogene. CDR3 length: 17 amino acids. Here the CDR3 DNA reads TGTGCCAGCAGCGCCTGCCCCCAGCGGGGTCTAAGCGATGAGCAGTTCTTC. This gives the protein CASSACPQRGLSDEQFF.

This chain uses TRBV30 with TRBJ2-7; TRBD1 agrees at 7 bases. The CDR3 sequence is 14 residues long. The V gene's germline CDR1 is GTSNPN and CDR2 SVGIG (reference sequence). Losses at the gene ends were 2 bases for V and 6 bases for J; bases not matched to a gene: 10. The CDR3 DNA reads as TGTGCCTGGAGTCCCAATCCCTACAGGGGCGAGCAGTACTTC. This translates into CAWSPNPYRGEQYF.

The J gene is TRBJ1-2, the V gene TRBV6-1, with D possibly matching TRBD1 (5 bases). The CDR3 is 15 residues long. Trimming shortened V by 5 bases and J by 4 bases, and 17 bases separated the two germline ends. Germline V gene lookup returns CDR1 MNHNS and CDR2 SASEGT. The CDR3 protein is CASSPTLDSFYGYTF. For the CDR3, the DNA is TGTGCCAGCAGTCCTACCCTTGACAGCTTCTATGGCTACACCTTC.